The sequence of this TCR beta chain was determined in a study of T cell changes during pregnancy in multiple sclerosis (dated by TCRdb to between 2018 and 2021). Regarding the research as a whole: In women with multiple sclerosis, the researchers looked at how the T cell repertoire shifted as pregnancy progressed.

The CDR3 holds 15 amino acids from the cysteine to the phenylalanine. The CDR3 DNA has 45 bases and is translated from base 1. CDR1 and CDR2 were assigned from the germline V gene (reference sequence) as LNHNV and YYDKDF. About this clone itself: The target of this receptor is not known. One base away there is no much larger clone; base qualities are not given.

The method was the immunoSEQ multiplex PCR assay. This immuneACCESS table, as held by TCRdb, lists in-frame sequences with V and J called but not all clones. Of the missing ones, under half trace to an unresolved V gene in checked studies; the others have no known cause. A total of approximately 14,000 clones appear in this sample, over 90% of them only once. The ten largest clones represent less than 3.5% of the sample. Here the chain combines TRBV15 and TRBJ2-2; the D gene is possibly TRBD2, with 7 bases matching. This sequence was found in a female donor in good health, enrolled as a control in a pregnancy study. The specimen comprised peripheral blood, sampled in the second trimester of pregnancy. Here is the DNA: TGTGCTACCCGGTCCGGGGGGCGCGCTCTCGGGGAGCTGTTTTTT. It specifies CATRSGGRALGELFF.